These 13 T cell receptor beta chains share one sample of origin, sequenced in a study of vaccination effects on CD4 cells after COVID-19. Measured with immunoSEQ multiplex PCR; TCRdb has only the in-frame clones, and not every one. The repertoire includes about 38,000 clones, 82% of them detected once, and roughly 3% sits in the top ten. Around day 10 of culture, CD4+ T cells were separated out. Their cognate antigens are unknown. Sequenced material: CD4+ T cells from PBMCs cultured without peptide, taken before COVID-19 vaccination. These receptor sequences come from a human donor who received a COVID-19 vaccine.

V is TRBV4-1 and J is TRBJ1-6; the D is unclear. This CDR3 contains 15 residues. Germline CDR1 and CDR2: MGHRA and YSYEKL. V was trimmed by 1 base and J by 9 bases, leaving 13 bases between them. In DNA, the CDR3 is TGCGCCAGCAGCCAAGTCGGGATATGGATTTCACCCCTCCACTTT. Encoded protein: CASSQVGIWISPLHF.

The chain uses TRBV3-1 (or the pseudogene TRBV3-2) and TRBJ1-5, with a possible D match to TRBD1 (6 bases). Trimming shortened V by 4 bases and J by 4 bases, and 17 bases separated the two germline ends. The CDR3 is 16 residues long. CDR1 is LGHDT and CDR2 is YNNKEL in the germline V gene (reference sequence). The CDR3 is CASSLAGASGNQPQHF. CDR3 nucleotides: TGTGCCAGCAGCCTAGCAGGGGCCTCGGGGAATCAGCCCCAGCATTTT.

The chain uses TRBV11-2 and TRBJ2-1; TRBD1 matches at 9 bases. With V trimmed by 4 bases and J by 6 bases, 7 bases remained unmatched. The germline V gene has CDR1 SGHAT and CDR2 FQNNGV. CDR3 length equals 15 residues. This CDR3 reads CASSSRTGVGNEQFF. CDR3 bases: TGTGCCAGCAGCTCTCGGACAGGGGTTGGCAATGAGCAGTTCTTC.

The rearrangement links TRBV18 to TRBJ1-1; D perhaps matches TRBD1 (6 bases). The CDR3 runs to 14 residues. The V end was cut by 5 bases, the J end by 1 base, with 11 bases between. In germline, CDR1 is KGHSH, CDR2 LQKENI. The CDR3 nucleotides read TGTGCCAGCTCAAGAGACAGGCAGAACACTGAAGCTTTCTTT. This sequence encodes CASSRDRQNTEAFF.

The chain carries TRBV5-1 and TRBJ2-3; D uncertain. V lost 1 base and J lost 2, with 11 bases in between. The germline V gene encodes CDR1 SGHRS and CDR2 YFSETQ. The CDR3 consists of 15 residues. CDR3 in amino acids: CASSLLSQDTDTQYF. Written as DNA, the CDR3 is TGCGCCAGCAGCTTGTTGTCTCAGGACACAGATACGCAGTATTTT.

The J gene is TRBJ2-5, the V gene TRBV7-6; the match to TRBD1 covers 11 bases. This CDR3 has 17 residues. V lost 6 bases and J lost 1; bases outside the gene matches: 10. The germline CDR1 and CDR2 sequences are SGHVS and FNYEAQ. The DNA of the CDR3 is TGTGCCAGCAGGCTCCTTCCCGGGACAGGGGGCCAAGAGACCCAGTACTTC. It translates to CASRLLPGTGGQETQYF. Using reference TRBV7-6 and TRBJ2-5 for the parts outside the CDR3, the full variable domain is GAGVSQSPRYKVTKRGQDVALRCDPISGHVSLYWYRQALGQGPEFLTYFNYEAQQDKSGLPNDRFSAERPEGSISTLTIQRTEQRDSAMYRCASRLLPGTGGQETQYFGPGTRLLVL.

This chain uses TRBV2 with TRBJ2-6; D gene unclear. V was trimmed by 6 bases and J by 1 base, leaving 10 bases between them. Germline V lookup: CDR1 SNHLY, CDR2 FYNNEI. The CDR3 is 15 residues long. This CDR3 reads CASSRSGSGANVLTF. CDR3 nucleotides: TGTGCCAGCAGCCGCTCCGGATCTGGGGCCAACGTCCTGACTTTC.

The rearrangement joins TRBV10-1 to TRBJ1-4, with 7 nucleotides matching TRBD1. The V and J ends lost 7 bases and 3 bases, in that order; junction bases with no gene match: 8. The CDR3 covers 15 residues. Germline values: CDR1 WNHNN, CDR2 SYGVQD (reference sequence). CDR3 sequence reads: CASNTGERANEKLFF. Written as DNA, the CDR3 is TGCGCCAGCAATACAGGGGAGAGGGCTAATGAAAAACTGTTTTTT.

The gene calls are TRBV28 and TRBJ2-7; D perhaps matches TRBD1 (6 bases). The CDR3 has 11 amino acids. In germline, CDR1 is MDHEN, CDR2 SYDVKM. The ends were cut back, 5 bases at V and 6 bases at J, with 8 bases in the middle. CDR3 protein: CASSQGLEQYV. CDR3 DNA: TGTGCCAGCAGTCAGGGGCTCGAGCAGTACGTC.

The chain joins TRBV9 to TRBJ1-2; D is perhaps TRBD1 (6 bases). Germline CDR1 is SGDLS and CDR2 is YYNGEE. This CDR3 has 16 amino acids. The V and J ends lost 2 bases and 3 bases respectively, with 17 bases between them. The CDR3 DNA is TGTGCCAGCAGCGTTTTAACAGGGATGAATGACTATGGCTACACCTTC. It is translated as CASSVLTGMNDYGYTF.

The V and J genes are TRBV4-3 and TRBJ2-3; 8 positions agree with TRBD2. The CDR3 is made up of 17 amino acids. Unmatched junction bases numbered 6, after V lost 1 base and J lost 0 bases. CDR1 and CDR2 (germline): LGHNA, YSLEER. The CDR3 nucleotides read TGCGCCAGCAGCCAAGTCCAAGCGGGGGCTAGCACAGATACGCAGTATTTT. Translated, it gives CASSQVQAGASTDTQYF.

V usage is TRBV19 and J usage is TRBJ1-5; no definite D call. V gave up 3 bases and J gave up 2 bases, with 11 bases separating them. CDR3 length: 15 amino acids. Per the germline V gene, CDR1 is LNHDA and CDR2 is SQIVND (reference sequence). The CDR3 bases are TGTGCCAGTAGTATGTCCGGGGATGGCAATCAGCCCCAGCATTTT. Translation: CASSMSGDGNQPQHF.

This clone is a singleton in its sample. J is TRBJ2-1 and V is TRBV6-2 or TRBV6-3; 15 bases match TRBD2. This CDR3 region has 15 residues. The germline gives CDR1 MNHEY, CDR2 SVGEGT. After removal of 5 bases from V and 11 bases from J, the junction contained 7 bases not matched to a gene. The CDR3 DNA sequence: TGTGCCAGCAGTAGGACTAGCGGGGGGGCCGTTAAGCAGTTCTTC. This codes for CASSRTSGGAVKQFF.